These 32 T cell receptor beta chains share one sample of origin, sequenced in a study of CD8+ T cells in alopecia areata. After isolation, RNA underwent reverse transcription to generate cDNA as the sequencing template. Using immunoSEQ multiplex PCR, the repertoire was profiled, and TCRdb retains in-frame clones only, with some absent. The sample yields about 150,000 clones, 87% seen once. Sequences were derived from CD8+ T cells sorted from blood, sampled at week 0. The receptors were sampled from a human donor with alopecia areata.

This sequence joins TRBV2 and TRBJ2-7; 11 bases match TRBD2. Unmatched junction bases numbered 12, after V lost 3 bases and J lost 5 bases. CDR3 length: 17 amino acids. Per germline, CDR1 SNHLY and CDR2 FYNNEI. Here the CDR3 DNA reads TGTGCCAGCAGTGAGGGGGCGGCTAGCGGGAGGTGGAACGAGCAGTACTTC. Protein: CASSEGAASGRWNEQYF.

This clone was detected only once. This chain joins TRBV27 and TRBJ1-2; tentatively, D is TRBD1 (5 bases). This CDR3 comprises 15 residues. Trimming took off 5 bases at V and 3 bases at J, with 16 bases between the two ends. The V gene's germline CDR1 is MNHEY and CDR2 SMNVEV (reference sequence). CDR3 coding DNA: TGTGCCAGCAGTCTCCAATCAGGGTTATACTATGGCTACACCTTC. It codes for CASSLQSGLYYGYTF.

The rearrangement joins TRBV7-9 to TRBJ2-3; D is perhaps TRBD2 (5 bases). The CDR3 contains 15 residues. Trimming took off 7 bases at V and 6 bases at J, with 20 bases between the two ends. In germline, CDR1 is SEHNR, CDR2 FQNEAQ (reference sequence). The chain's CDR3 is CASIGVEGAGDTQYF. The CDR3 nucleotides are TGTGCCAGCATTGGTGTTGAGGGAGCCGGCGATACGCAGTATTTT.

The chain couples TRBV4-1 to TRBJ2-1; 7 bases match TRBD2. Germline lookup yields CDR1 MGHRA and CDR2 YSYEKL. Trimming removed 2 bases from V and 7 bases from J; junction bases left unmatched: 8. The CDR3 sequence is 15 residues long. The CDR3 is CASSQLLAEGNEQFF. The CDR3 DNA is TGCGCCAGCAGCCAACTGCTAGCGGAGGGGAATGAGCAGTTCTTC.

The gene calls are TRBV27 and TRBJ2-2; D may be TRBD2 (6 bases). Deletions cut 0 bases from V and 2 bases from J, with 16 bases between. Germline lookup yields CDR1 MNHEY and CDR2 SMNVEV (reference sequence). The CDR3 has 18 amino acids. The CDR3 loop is CASSLSGPGLTNTGELFF. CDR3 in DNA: TGTGCCAGCAGTTTATCTGGTCCGGGACTTACCAACACCGGGGAGCTGTTTTTT.

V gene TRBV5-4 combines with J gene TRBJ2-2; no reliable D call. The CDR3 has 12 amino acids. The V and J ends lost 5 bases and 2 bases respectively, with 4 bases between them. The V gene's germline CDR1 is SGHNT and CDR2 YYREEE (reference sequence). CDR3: CASRANTGELFF. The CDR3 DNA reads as TGTGCCAGCAGAGCAAACACCGGGGAGCTGTTTTTT.

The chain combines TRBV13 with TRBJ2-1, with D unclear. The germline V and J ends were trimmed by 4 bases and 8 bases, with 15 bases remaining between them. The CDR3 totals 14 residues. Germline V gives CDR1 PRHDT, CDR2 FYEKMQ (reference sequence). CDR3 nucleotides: TGTGCCAGCAGCTCCTCTACTGGCAGCCATGAGCAGTTCTTC. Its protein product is CASSSSTGSHEQFF.

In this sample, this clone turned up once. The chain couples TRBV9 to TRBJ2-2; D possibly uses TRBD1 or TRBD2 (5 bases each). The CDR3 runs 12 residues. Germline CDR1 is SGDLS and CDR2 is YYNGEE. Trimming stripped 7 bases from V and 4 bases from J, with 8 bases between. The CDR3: CASSGGTGELFF. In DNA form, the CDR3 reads TGTGCCAGCTCTGGGGGCACCGGGGAGCTGTTTTTT.

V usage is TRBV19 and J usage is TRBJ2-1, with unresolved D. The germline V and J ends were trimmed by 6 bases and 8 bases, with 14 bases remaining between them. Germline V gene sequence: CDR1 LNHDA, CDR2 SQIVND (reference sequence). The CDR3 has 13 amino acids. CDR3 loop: CASSQSTAYEQFF. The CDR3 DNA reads TGTGCCAGTAGCCAAAGTACAGCCTATGAGCAGTTCTTC.

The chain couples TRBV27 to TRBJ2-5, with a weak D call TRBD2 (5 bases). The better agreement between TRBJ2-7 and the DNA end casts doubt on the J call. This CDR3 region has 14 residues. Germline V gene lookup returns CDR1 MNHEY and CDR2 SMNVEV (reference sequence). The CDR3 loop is CASSTTYNRGEQYF. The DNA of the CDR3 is TGTGCCAGCAGTACTACCTATAATCGGGGCGAGCAGTACTTC.

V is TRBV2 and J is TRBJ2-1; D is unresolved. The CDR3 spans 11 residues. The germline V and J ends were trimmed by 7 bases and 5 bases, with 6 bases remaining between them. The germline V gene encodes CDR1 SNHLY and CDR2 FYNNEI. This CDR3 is CASIQNNEQFF. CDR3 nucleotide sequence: TGTGCCAGCATACAAAACAATGAGCAGTTCTTC.

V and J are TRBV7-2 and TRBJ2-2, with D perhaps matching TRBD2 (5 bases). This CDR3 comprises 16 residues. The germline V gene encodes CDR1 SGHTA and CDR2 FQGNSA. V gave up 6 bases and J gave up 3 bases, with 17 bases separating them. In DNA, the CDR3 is TGTGCCAGCAGAGGACGGGTACCGAGGGACACCGGGGAGCTGTTTTTT. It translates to CASRGRVPRDTGELFF.

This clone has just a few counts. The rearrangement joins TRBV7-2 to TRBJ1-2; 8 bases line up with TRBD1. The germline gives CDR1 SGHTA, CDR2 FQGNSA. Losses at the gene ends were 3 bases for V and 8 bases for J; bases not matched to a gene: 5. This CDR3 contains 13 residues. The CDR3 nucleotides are TGTGCCAGCAGCTTCCAGGGGGCGTGGGGCTACACCTTC. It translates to CASSFQGAWGYTF.

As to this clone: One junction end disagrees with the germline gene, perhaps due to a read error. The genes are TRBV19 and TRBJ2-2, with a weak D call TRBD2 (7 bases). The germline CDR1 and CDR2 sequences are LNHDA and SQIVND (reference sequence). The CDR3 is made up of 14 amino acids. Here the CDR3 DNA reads TGTGCCAGTTCGCTACTGGCGGGGGCCGGCGAGCTGTTTTTT. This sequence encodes CASSLLAGAGELFF.

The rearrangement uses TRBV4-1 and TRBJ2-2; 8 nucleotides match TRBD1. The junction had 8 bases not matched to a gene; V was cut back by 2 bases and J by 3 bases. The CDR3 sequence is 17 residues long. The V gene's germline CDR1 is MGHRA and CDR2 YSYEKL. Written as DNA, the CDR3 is TGCGCCAGCAGCCAATCCCGGACAGGGTACGACACCGGGGAGCTGTTTTTT. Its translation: CASSQSRTGYDTGELFF.

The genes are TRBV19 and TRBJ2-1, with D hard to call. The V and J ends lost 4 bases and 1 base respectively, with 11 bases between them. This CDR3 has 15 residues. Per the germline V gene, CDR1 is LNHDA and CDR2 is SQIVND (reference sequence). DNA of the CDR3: TGTGCCAGTAGTAATGGTTGGGGATCCTACAATGAGCAGTTCTTC. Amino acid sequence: CASSNGWGSYNEQFF. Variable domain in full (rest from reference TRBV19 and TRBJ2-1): DGGITQSPKYLFRKEGQNVTLSCEQNLNHDAMYWYRQDPGQGLRLIYYSQIVNDFQKGDIAEGYSVSREKKESFPLTVTSAQKNPTAFYLCASSNGWGSYNEQFFGPGTRLTVL.

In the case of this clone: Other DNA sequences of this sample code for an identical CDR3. For the CDR3, the DNA is TGTGCCAGCAGTTTCGGGGGGTCCTACAATGAGCAGTTCTTC. Its protein is CASSFGGSYNEQFF. The V call is TRBV27, the J call TRBJ2-1; 7 nucleotides line up with TRBD2. V was pared by 3 bases and J by 1 base, with 0 bases of the junction left unmatched. Germline CDR1 is MNHEY and CDR2 is SMNVEV (reference sequence). CDR3 length: 14 residues.

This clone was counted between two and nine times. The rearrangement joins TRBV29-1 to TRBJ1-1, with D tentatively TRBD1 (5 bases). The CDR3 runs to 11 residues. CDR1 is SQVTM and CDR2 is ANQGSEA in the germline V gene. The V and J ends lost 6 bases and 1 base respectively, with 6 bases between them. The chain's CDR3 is CSVGQNTEAFF. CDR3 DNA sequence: TGCAGCGTAGGACAGAACACTGAAGCTTTCTTT.

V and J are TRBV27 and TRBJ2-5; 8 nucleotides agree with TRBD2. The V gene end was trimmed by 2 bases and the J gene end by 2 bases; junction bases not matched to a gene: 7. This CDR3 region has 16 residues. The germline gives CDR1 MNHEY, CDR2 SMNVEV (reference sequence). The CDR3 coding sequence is TGTGCCAGCAGTTTAAAGTCCACTAGCGGACAAGAGACCCAGTACTTC. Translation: CASSLKSTSGQETQYF.

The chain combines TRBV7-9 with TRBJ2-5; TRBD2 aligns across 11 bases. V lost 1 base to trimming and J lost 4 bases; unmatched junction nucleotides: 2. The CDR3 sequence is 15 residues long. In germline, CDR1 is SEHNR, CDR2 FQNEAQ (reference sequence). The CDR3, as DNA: TGTGCCAGCAGCTTAGTAGGACTAGCGGGAGAGACCCAGTACTTC. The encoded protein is CASSLVGLAGETQYF.

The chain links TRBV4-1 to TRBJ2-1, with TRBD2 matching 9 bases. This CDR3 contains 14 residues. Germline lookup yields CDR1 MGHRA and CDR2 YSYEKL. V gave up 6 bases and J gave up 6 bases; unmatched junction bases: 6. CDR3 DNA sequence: TGCGCCAGCAGGATTAGCGGGAGTGTCAATGAGCAGTTCTTC. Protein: CASRISGSVNEQFF.

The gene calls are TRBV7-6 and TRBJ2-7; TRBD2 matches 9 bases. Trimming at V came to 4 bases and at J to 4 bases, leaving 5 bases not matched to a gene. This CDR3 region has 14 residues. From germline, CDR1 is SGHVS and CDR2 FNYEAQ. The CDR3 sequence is CASSSTSGWYEQYF. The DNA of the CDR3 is TGTGCCAGCAGCTCAACTAGCGGGTGGTACGAGCAGTACTTC.

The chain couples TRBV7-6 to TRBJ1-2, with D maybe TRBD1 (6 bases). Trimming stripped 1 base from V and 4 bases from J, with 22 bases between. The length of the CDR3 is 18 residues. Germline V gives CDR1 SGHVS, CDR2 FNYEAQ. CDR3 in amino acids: CASSLEGGTGSRVYGYTF. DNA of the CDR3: TGTGCCAGCAGCTTAGAAGGGGGAACAGGGAGTCGGGTCTATGGCTACACCTTC.

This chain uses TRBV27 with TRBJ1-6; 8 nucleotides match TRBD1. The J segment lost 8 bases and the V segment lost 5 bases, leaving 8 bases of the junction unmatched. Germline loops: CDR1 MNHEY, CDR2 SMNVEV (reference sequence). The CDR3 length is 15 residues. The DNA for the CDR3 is TGTGCCAGCAGTCCGACCAGGGGGCTTTATTCACCCCTCCACTTT. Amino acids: CASSPTRGLYSPLHF.

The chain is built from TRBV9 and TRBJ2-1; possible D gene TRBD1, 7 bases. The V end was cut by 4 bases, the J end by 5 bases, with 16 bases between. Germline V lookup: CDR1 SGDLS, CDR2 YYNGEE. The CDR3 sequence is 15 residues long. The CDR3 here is CASSPHRGLDNEQFF. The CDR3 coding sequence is TGTGCCAGCAGCCCCCACAGGGGACTGGACAATGAGCAGTTCTTC. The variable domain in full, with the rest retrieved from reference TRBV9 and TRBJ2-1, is DSGVTQTPKHLITATGQRVTLRCSPRSGDLSVYWYQQSLDQGLQFLIQYYNGEERAKGNILERFSAQQFPDLHSELNLSSLELGDSALYFCASSPHRGLDNEQFFGPGTRLTVL.

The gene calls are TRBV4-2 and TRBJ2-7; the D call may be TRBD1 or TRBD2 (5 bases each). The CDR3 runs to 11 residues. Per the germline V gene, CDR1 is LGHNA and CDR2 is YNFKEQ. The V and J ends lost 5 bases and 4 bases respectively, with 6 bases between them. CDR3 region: CASSEGYEQYF. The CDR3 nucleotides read TGTGCCAGCAGCGAGGGGTACGAGCAGTACTTC.

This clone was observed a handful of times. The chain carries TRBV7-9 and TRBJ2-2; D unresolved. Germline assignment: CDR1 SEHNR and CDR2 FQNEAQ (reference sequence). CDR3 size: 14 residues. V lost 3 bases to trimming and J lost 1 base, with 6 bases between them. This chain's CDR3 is CASSFPRNTGELFF. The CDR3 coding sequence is TGTGCCAGCAGCTTTCCCAGGAACACCGGGGAGCTGTTTTTT. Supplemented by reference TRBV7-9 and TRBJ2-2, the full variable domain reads DTGVSQNPRHKITKRGQNVTFRCDPISEHNRLYWYRQTLGQGPEFLTYFQNEAQLEKSRLLSDRFSAERPKGSFSTLEIQRTEQGDSAMYLCASSFPRNTGELFFGEGSRLTVL.

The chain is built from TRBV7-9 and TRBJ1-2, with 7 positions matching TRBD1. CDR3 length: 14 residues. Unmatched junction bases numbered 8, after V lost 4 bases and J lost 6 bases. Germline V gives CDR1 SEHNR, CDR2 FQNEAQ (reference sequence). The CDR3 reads CASSSLPGGNGYTF. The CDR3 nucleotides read TGTGCCAGCAGCTCGCTCCCAGGGGGAAATGGCTACACCTTC.

CDR3 sequence: CASSSRDRGYEQYF. The CDR3 bases are TGTGCCAGCAGCTCCCGGGACAGGGGCTACGAGCAGTACTTC. This chain uses TRBV7-9 with TRBJ2-7; TRBD1 matches 10 bases. Germline V gene data show CDR1 as SEHNR and CDR2 as FQNEAQ (reference sequence). Trimming removed 4 bases from V and 3 bases from J; junction bases left unmatched: 3. The length of the CDR3 is 14 residues.

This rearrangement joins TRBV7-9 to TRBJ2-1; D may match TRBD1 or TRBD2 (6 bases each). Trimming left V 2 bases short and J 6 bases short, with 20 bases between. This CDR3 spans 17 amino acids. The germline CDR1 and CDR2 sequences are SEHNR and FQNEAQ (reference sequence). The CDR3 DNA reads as TGTGCCAGCAGCTTACCTTCTGGGGGCGGGAATCCCAATGAGCAGTTCTTC. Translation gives CASSLPSGGGNPNEQFF.

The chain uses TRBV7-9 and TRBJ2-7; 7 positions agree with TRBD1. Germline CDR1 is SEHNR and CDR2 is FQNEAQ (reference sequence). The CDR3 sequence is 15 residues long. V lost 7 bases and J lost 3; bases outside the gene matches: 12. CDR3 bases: TGTGCCAGCACTTCGACAGGGCAGTTGAGCTACGAGCAGTACTTC. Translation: CASTSTGQLSYEQYF.

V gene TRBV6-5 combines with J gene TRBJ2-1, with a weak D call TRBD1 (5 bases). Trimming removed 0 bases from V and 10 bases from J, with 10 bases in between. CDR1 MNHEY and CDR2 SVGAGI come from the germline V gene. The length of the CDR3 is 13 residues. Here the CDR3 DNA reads TGTGCCAGCAGTTACTCCAGGGTACGCGAGCAGTTCTTC. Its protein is CASSYSRVREQFF.